Shown below are 24 T cell receptor beta chains from a single sample sequenced in a study of cytomegalovirus exposure and HLA in healthy donors. Profiled with immunoSEQ multiplex PCR; TCRdb holds only in-frame clones, not every one. The sample gives 250,000 to 400,000 clones, around 90% of which show up once; around 0.88% is in the top ten. Sequencing was done on a sample of PBMCs. These receptors were collected from a man aged 25-45 years in good health and CMV-seronegative.

This clone came up a few times. The chain employs TRBV7-7 and TRBJ1-5; D is undetermined. The CDR3 totals 13 residues. V lost 5 bases and J lost 3, with 8 bases in between. The V gene's germline CDR1 is SSHAT and CDR2 FNYEAQ (reference sequence). The CDR3 nucleotides read TGTGCCAGCAGCCCCGGGATCAATCAGCCCCAGCATTTT. This codes for CASSPGINQPQHF. The complete variable domain, with remaining parts taken from reference TRBV7-7 and TRBJ1-5, reads GAGVSQSPRYKVTKRGQDVTLRCDPISSHATLYWYQQALGQGPEFLTYFNYEAQPDKSGLPSDRFSAERPEGSISTLTIQRTEQRDSAMYRCASSPGINQPQHFGDGTRLSIL.

J is TRBJ1-4 and V is TRBV9; D is possibly TRBD1 (5 bases). In germline, CDR1 is SGDLS, CDR2 YYNGEE. V was clipped by 8 bases and J by 8 bases, with 13 bases between them. CDR3 length: 12 residues. CDR3 residues: CAREGGGEKLFF. The CDR3 nucleotides read TGTGCCAGGGAGGGCGGGGGGGAAAAACTGTTTTTT.

The chain has TRBV7-9 and TRBJ2-7; D remains ambiguous. V lost 4 bases, J lost 10 bases, and 17 bases lay in between. There are 13 residues in the CDR3. Germline-derived CDR1 and CDR2 are SEHNR and FQNEAQ (reference sequence). CDR3 amino acids: CASSSLIATRQYF. The CDR3 DNA is TGTGCCAGCAGCTCCCTGATTGCTACGAGACAGTACTTC.

The chain carries TRBV18 and TRBJ2-4, with D hard to call. Germline V lookup: CDR1 KGHSH, CDR2 LQKENI. This CDR3 has 13 amino acids. The V gene lost 3 bases and the J gene lost 0 bases, with 3 bases spanning the gap. CDR3 in amino acids: CASSPLAKNIQYF. The DNA of the CDR3 is TGTGCCAGCTCACCCCTAGCCAAAAACATTCAGTACTTC.

The chain carries TRBV5-6 and TRBJ1-4; the match to TRBD1 covers 7 bases. The junction had 9 bases not matched to a gene; V was cut back by 2 bases and J by 5 bases. From germline, CDR1 is SGHDT and CDR2 YYEEEE. This CDR3 region has 16 residues. The CDR3 reads CASSFYTGAGNEKLFF. The CDR3 DNA reads as TGTGCCAGCAGCTTTTATACAGGGGCTGGGAATGAAAAACTGTTTTTT. The whole variable domain, remainder taken from reference TRBV5-6 and TRBJ1-4, is DAGVTQSPTHLIKTRGQQVTLRCSPKSGHDTVSWYQQALGQGPQFIFQYYEEEERQRGNFPDRFSGHQFPNYSSELNVNALLLGDSALYLCASSFYTGAGNEKLFFGSGTQLSVL.

The chain carries TRBV14 and TRBJ2-7; D is uncertain. This CDR3 has 13 residues. Trimming stripped 4 bases from V and 6 bases from J, with 13 bases between. Germline V gene sequence: CDR1 SGHDN, CDR2 FVKESK. In DNA, the CDR3 is TGTGCCAGCAGCCCCGACTTCGTCGCCGAGCAGTACTTC. It yields the protein CASSPDFVAEQYF.

The chain carries TRBV7-2 and TRBJ2-5; D ambiguous. V gave up 1 base and J gave up 1 base, with 7 bases separating them. CDR1 is SGHTA, CDR2 FQGNSA, per germline. The CDR3 has 14 residues. The CDR3 sequence is CASSLGHLQETQYF. CDR3 coding DNA: TGTGCCAGCAGCTTAGGGCACCTCCAAGAGACCCAGTACTTC.

This sequence joins TRBV6-4 and TRBJ2-7; TRBD2 matches at 7 bases. The V and J ends lost 1 base and 0 bases, in that order; junction bases with no gene match: 0. The CDR3 length is 14 residues. Germline CDR1 reads MRHNA; CDR2 reads SNTAGT. The CDR3 bases are TGTGCCAGCAGTGACTGGGAGGGCTCCTACGAGCAGTACTTC. Amino acid sequence: CASSDWEGSYEQYF.

CDR3 bases: TGTGCCAGCAGCAAATCCGGGAAGAACACTGAAGCTTTCTTT. This translates into CASSKSGKNTEAFF. The rearrangement joins TRBV5-6 to TRBJ1-1; no definite D call. The V end was cut by 4 bases, the J end by 1 base, with 11 bases between. The CDR3 is made up of 14 amino acids. Germline assignment: CDR1 SGHDT and CDR2 YYEEEE.

The gene calls are TRBV30 and TRBJ2-1, with TRBD1 as a possible D gene (6 bases). V lost 3 bases and J lost 9, with 12 bases in between. Germline V gives CDR1 GTSNPN, CDR2 SVGIG (reference sequence). The CDR3 covers 12 residues. CDR3 loop: CAWSPGRGEQFF. CDR3 coding DNA: TGTGCCTGGAGCCCGGGCAGGGGTGAGCAGTTCTTC. The complete variable domain, with remaining parts taken from reference TRBV30 and TRBJ2-1, reads SQTIHQWPATLVQPVGSPLSLECTVEGTSNPNLYWYRQAAGRGLQLLFYSVGIGQISSEVPQNLSASRPQDRQFILSSKKLLLSDSGFYLCAWSPGRGEQFFGPGTRLTVL.

The chain employs TRBV10-3 and TRBJ1-1; weak D call: TRBD1 (6 bases). The CDR3 contains 16 residues. V was clipped by 0 bases and J by 1 base, with 12 bases between them. In germline, CDR1 is ENHRY, CDR2 SYGVKD. This CDR3 reads CAISESPGAGNTEAFF. The CDR3 nucleotides are TGTGCCATCAGTGAGTCGCCAGGGGCTGGGAACACTGAAGCTTTCTTT.

The CDR3 sequence: CASSWTGGTEAFF. CDR3 sequence (DNA): TGTGCCAGCTCATGGACAGGGGGCACTGAAGCTTTCTTT. V is TRBV18 and J is TRBJ1-1, with TRBD1 matching 10 bases. V lost 5 bases and J lost 4; bases outside the gene matches: 1. The CDR3 spans 13 residues. Germline CDR1 is KGHSH and CDR2 is LQKENI.

This sequence joins TRBV9 and TRBJ2-3, with D uncertain. The CDR3 loop spans 14 amino acids. Germline CDR1 SGDLS, CDR2 YYNGEE. The V and J ends lost 2 bases and 3 bases respectively, with 10 bases between them. The CDR3 is CASSVTGSTDTQYF. The CDR3 DNA is TGTGCCAGCAGCGTGACCGGGTCGACAGATACGCAGTATTTT. Together with reference TRBV9 and TRBJ2-3, the CDR3 gives the full variable domain: DSGVTQTPKHLITATGQRVTLRCSPRSGDLSVYWYQQSLDQGLQFLIQYYNGEERAKGNILERFSAQQFPDLHSELNLSSLELGDSALYFCASSVTGSTDTQYFGPGTRLTVL.

This chain joins TRBV5-6 and TRBJ1-3; no clear D gene. Germline CDR1 SGHDT, CDR2 YYEEEE. V was trimmed by 0 bases and J by 0 bases, leaving 10 bases between them. The CDR3 sequence is 16 residues long. The CDR3 protein is CASSLGPVSSGNTIYF. In DNA form, the CDR3 reads TGTGCCAGCAGCTTGGGCCCGGTTAGCTCTGGAAACACCATATATTTT.

The V gene is TRBV25-1, the J gene TRBJ1-3, with TRBD1 as a possible D gene (5 bases). Trimming pared 8 bases from V and 6 bases from J, leaving 23 bases between. CDR3 length equals 16 residues. Germline lookup yields CDR1 MGHDK and CDR2 SYGVNS. CDR3 in DNA: TGTGCCAGCTCCGACAGCTCAAGGGTTGGGGAAAACACCATATATTTT. Residues: CASSDSSRVGENTIYF.

The genes are TRBV2 and TRBJ1-3; TRBD1 aligns across 8 bases. The CDR3 has 15 residues. The V segment lost 5 bases and the J segment 6 bases; nucleotides outside the gene matches: 9. Germline loops: CDR1 SNHLY, CDR2 FYNNEI. CDR3 in amino acids: CASSFRDRLLNTIYF. The CDR3 DNA is TGTGCCAGCAGTTTCCGGGACAGGCTTTTAAACACCATATATTTT.

The chain joins TRBV10-1 to TRBJ1-2, with 9 bases identical to TRBD1. CDR3 size: 14 residues. J lost 4 bases, V lost 5 bases, and 5 bases had no gene match. Germline-derived CDR1 and CDR2 are WNHNN and SYGVQD (reference sequence). The CDR3 is CASSPSTGGYGYTF. The CDR3 nucleotides are TGCGCCAGCAGTCCTTCGACAGGGGGCTATGGCTACACCTTC.

V usage is TRBV6-1 and J usage is TRBJ2-2; TRBD2 matches at 13 bases. There are 14 residues in the CDR3. CDR1 MNHNS and CDR2 SASEGT come from the germline V gene. The V and J ends lost 8 bases and 5 bases, in that order; junction bases with no gene match: 2. CDR3 bases: TGTGCCAGCTCGGGACTAGCGGGGACCGGGGAGCTGTTTTTT. Residues: CASSGLAGTGELFF.

This chain uses TRBV2 with TRBJ2-4, with TRBD2 as a possible D gene (6 bases). Germline V CDR1 and CDR2: SNHLY, FYNNEI. The V and J ends lost 9 bases and 8 bases respectively, with 23 bases between them. The CDR3 is made up of 15 amino acids. CDR3 amino acids: CASGAEGFGLHIQYF. CDR3 coding DNA: TGTGCCAGTGGGGCGGAGGGGTTCGGGCTACACATTCAGTACTTC. The variable domain in full, with the rest retrieved from reference TRBV2 and TRBJ2-4, is EPEVTQTPSHQVTQMGQEVILRCVPISNHLYFYWYRQILGQKVEFLVSFYNNEISEKSEIFDDQFSVERPDGSNFTLKIRSTKLEDSAMYFCASGAEGFGLHIQYFGAGTRLSVL.

This clone was seen just once. V gene TRBV11-2 combines with J gene TRBJ2-1, with 15 bases aligning to TRBD2. This CDR3 region has 15 residues. CDR1 and CDR2 from the germline V gene are SGHAT and FQNNGV. With V trimmed by 4 bases and J by 8 bases, 3 bases remained unmatched. This CDR3 reads CASSWTSGGADEQFF. DNA for the CDR3: TGTGCCAGCAGCTGGACTAGCGGGGGGGCCGATGAGCAGTTCTTC.

The chain is built from TRBV4-3 and TRBJ1-1; D remains ambiguous. Germline assignment: CDR1 LGHNA and CDR2 YSLEER. The CDR3 loop spans 15 amino acids. The V end was cut by 1 base, the J end by 4 bases, with 13 bases between. CDR3 sequence reads: CASSQAPGELTEAFF. The CDR3 nucleotides read TGCGCCAGCAGCCAAGCTCCGGGTGAACTCACTGAAGCTTTCTTT.

This chain joins TRBV4-1 and TRBJ1-1; 7 bases fit TRBD1. Germline V gene lookup returns CDR1 MGHRA and CDR2 YSYEKL. The CDR3 length is 13 residues. The J segment lost 6 bases and the V segment lost 3 bases, leaving 4 bases of the junction unmatched. CDR3 loop: CASSHRTGPEAFF. For the CDR3, the DNA is TGCGCCAGCAGCCACAGGACAGGCCCTGAAGCTTTCTTT.

This chain uses TRBV5-5 with TRBJ2-3; TRBD1 agrees at 9 bases. Unmatched junction bases numbered 5, after V lost 7 bases and J lost 5 bases. The germline gives CDR1 SGHKS, CDR2 YYEKEE (reference sequence). The CDR3 length is 13 residues. This CDR3 reads CASEGQGKDTQYF. The CDR3 coding sequence is TGTGCCAGCGAAGGACAGGGGAAAGATACGCAGTATTTT.

This chain joins TRBV11-2 and TRBJ1-1; D is unclear. The CDR3 totals 14 residues. Germline values: CDR1 SGHAT, CDR2 FQNNGV. Trimming removed 3 bases at V and 1 base at J, with 9 bases between. The CDR3, as DNA: TGTGCCAGCAGCTTGTTTCGGGAGAACACTGAAGCTTTCTTT. As protein: CASSLFRENTEAFF.